This T cell receptor (beta chain) was sequenced during a study of blood T cell repertoires in COVID-19. Turning to the study itself: Researchers got acute and convalescent COVID-19 samples from the United States, Italy and Spain. In each case, the material was cDNA or gDNA derived from T cells, B-cell-depleted T cells, or PBMCs.

This CDR3 contains 15 residues. CDR1 is SQVTM and CDR2 is ANQGSEA in the germline V gene. V shed 6 bases, J shed 4 bases, and the junction held 10 bases outside the gene matches. Patients of the Seattle cohort, enrolled during active infection, were followed longitudinally. Per the original data handling: For nucleated cells, counts were estimated from reference gene primer amplification. TCRdb's copy holds only in-frame clones and misses some; the assay was immunoSEQ multiplex PCR. V and J calls and clone size are as listed in that table; D and trimming were resolved from the DNA. The data hold around 150,000 clones, with 70% to 85% observed a single time.

The V gene is TRBV29-1, the J gene TRBJ1-1; 11 bases are a match to TRBD1. What was sequenced was peripheral blood. This receptor was obtained from a woman in her forties with COVID-19, enrolled during active disease. For the CDR3, the DNA is TGCAGCGTGCAACCGGGACAGGGGGTAGGCACTGAAGCTTTCTTT. Its protein product is CSVQPGQGVGTEAFF.